The 15 T cell receptor beta chains given below trace back to one sample, sequenced in a study of T-cell memory formation after mild COVID-19. TCRdb called the 5' RACE reads again in MiXCR, with one record for every CDR3 protein. Altogether under 250,000 distinct CDR3 sequences are present, over 9.5% being singletons, with the ten largest covering 3% to 4.5%. Sequencing was performed on PBMCs or a T cell subset sorted from them (not recorded which). The receptors here all came from a man younger than 30 who had mild COVID-19 (a few samples of this study predate the infection). Cell type and time point are not known.

This clonotype was recorded a few times. CDR3 amino acids: CASSVIHGGNYGYTF. CDR3 coding DNA: TGTGCCAGCAGCGTCATCCACGGCGGTAACTATGGCTACACCTTC. This rearrangement joins TRBV28 to TRBJ1-2; the D is unclear. This CDR3 is built from 15 residues. Germline loops: CDR1 MDHEN, CDR2 SYDVKM. V dropped 6 bases and J dropped 1 base, with 15 bases sitting between them.

Comment on this clonotype: The junction does not match germline at one end; this may be a read error. This chain uses TRBV7-2 with TRBJ2-2; either TRBD1 or TRBD2 may fit D (5 bases each). CDR3 length equals 15 residues. The germline CDR1 and CDR2 sequences are SGHTA and FQGNSA. The CDR3 protein is CDSSDGTGYTGELFF. CDR3 DNA: TGTGACAGCAGCGACGGGACGGGCTACACCGGGGAGCTGTTTTTT.

The V call is TRBV9, the J call TRBJ1-3; D is ambiguous. CDR1 is SGDLS and CDR2 is YYNGEE in the germline V gene. The CDR3 length is 14 residues. Deletions cut 4 bases from V and 4 bases from J, with 12 bases between. The CDR3 spells CASSQPLLGNTIYF. The CDR3 DNA follows: TGTGCCAGCAGCCAGCCACTACTCGGAAACACCATATATTTT.

This clonotype was detected many times. This chain connects TRBV4-3 to TRBJ2-4; tentatively, D is TRBD1 (5 bases). Germline loops: CDR1 LGHNA, CDR2 YSLEER. The CDR3 length is 17 residues. V lost 0 bases to trimming and J lost 2 bases, with 14 bases between them. The CDR3: CASSQDPGHPSKNIQYF. CDR3 DNA: TGCGCCAGCAGCCAAGACCCCGGACACCCTTCCAAAAACATTCAGTACTTC.

In its sample, this clonotype was seen many times. The chain has TRBV5-1 and TRBJ2-1; the match to TRBD2 covers 8 bases. Germline lookup yields CDR1 SGHRS and CDR2 YFSETQ. Trimming took 4 bases from V and 3 from J; bases not matched to a gene: 12. The CDR3 sequence is 17 residues long. CDR3 sequence: CASSPGGVPSGYNEQFF. CDR3 coding DNA: TGCGCCAGCAGCCCGGGAGGGGTTCCTAGCGGCTACAATGAGCAGTTCTTC.

This clonotype has ten or more counts. The rearrangement links TRBV7-2 to TRBJ2-1; D call uncertain. Germline CDR1 SGHTA, CDR2 FQGNSA. The V gene lost 0 bases and the J gene lost 8 bases, with 8 bases spanning the gap. The CDR3 totals 13 residues. CDR3 in amino acids: CASSLAASYEQFF. CDR3 nucleotide sequence: TGTGCCAGCAGCTTAGCCGCTAGTTATGAGCAGTTCTTC.

This clonotype showed up many times. CDR3 coding DNA: TGTGCCAGCAGTGACCCCGGGACAATTGCCTTCGGCAATCAGCCCCAGCATTTT. This translates into CASSDPGTIAFGNQPQHF. This chain uses TRBV12-3 or TRBV12-4 with TRBJ1-5; a weak D match, TRBD1 (6 bases). This CDR3 region has 18 residues. V was shortened by 5 bases and J by 2 bases, with 22 bases between the two germline ends.

The chain is built from TRBV7-9 and TRBJ1-1, with D maybe TRBD1 (6 bases). CDR1 is SEHNR and CDR2 is FQNEAQ in the germline V gene (reference sequence). This CDR3 is built from 15 residues. V lost 3 bases and J lost 0, with 11 bases in between. The CDR3 DNA is TGTGCCAGCAGCTTTGGAGGGGGGGTGAACACTGAAGCTTTCTTT. Its translation is CASSFGGGVNTEAFF.

This clonotype was seen only a few times. The V gene is TRBV5-1, the J gene TRBJ2-4, with D perhaps TRBD1 (5 bases). V lost 1 base to trimming and J lost 8 bases, with 13 bases between them. The CDR3 is made up of 14 amino acids. Germline assignment: CDR1 SGHRS and CDR2 YFSETQ. For the CDR3, the DNA is TGCGCCAGCAGCTTGTGGGGTCAAGGGGACATTCAGTACTTC. Translating gives CASSLWGQGDIQYF.

The V gene is TRBV30, the J gene TRBJ1-5; perhaps TRBD1 as D (5 bases). Germline V gene lookup returns CDR1 GTSNPN and CDR2 SVGIG (reference sequence). Trimming shortened V by 2 bases and J by 2 bases, and 13 bases separated the two germline ends. The CDR3 spans 15 residues. This chain's CDR3 is CAWSNGGFGNQPQHF. In DNA, the CDR3 is TGTGCCTGGAGTAACGGGGGATTCGGCAATCAGCCCCAGCATTTT.

This clonotype occurred many times. This chain links TRBV6-5 with TRBJ2-1; D uncertain. The CDR3 runs 12 residues. The germline V and J ends were trimmed by 7 bases and 4 bases, with 8 bases remaining between them. CDR1 and CDR2 from the germline V gene are MNHEY and SVGAGI. This chain's CDR3 is CASTSRYNEQFF. The CDR3 region has the DNA TGTGCCAGCACCTCACGTTACAATGAGCAGTTCTTC.

This clonotype was recorded at least ten times. This rearrangement joins TRBV9 to TRBJ2-2; no clear D gene. The length of the CDR3 is 15 residues. Looked up from germline, CDR1 is SGDLS and CDR2 is YYNGEE. Deletions cut 4 bases from V and 3 bases from J, with 13 bases between. CDR3 residues: CASSPERGYTGELFF. CDR3 DNA sequence: TGTGCCAGCAGCCCCGAGAGAGGTTACACCGGGGAGCTGTTTTTT.

V gene TRBV18 combines with J gene TRBJ2-3; D remains unclear. V was shortened by 3 bases and J by 4 bases, with 8 bases between the two germline ends. The CDR3 consists of 13 residues. The germline V gene encodes CDR1 KGHSH and CDR2 LQKENI. The DNA for the CDR3 is TGTGCCAGCTCACCGCGTGAGCCAGATACGCAGTATTTT. Translated, it gives CASSPREPDTQYF.

Concerning this clonotype itself: The CDR3 does not close with the conserved phenylalanine or tryptophan, likely indicating a read error. The CDR3 spells CASSIAGAGVGQFS. CDR3 coding DNA: TGTGCCAGTAGTATTGCGGGAGCCGGCGTAGGGCAGTTCTCC. This chain connects TRBV19 to TRBJ2-1; TRBD2 aligns across 7 bases. Germline CDR1 is LNHDA and CDR2 is SQIVND (reference sequence). The CDR3 is 14 residues long. After removal of 3 bases from V and 12 bases from J, the junction contained 11 bases not matched to a gene.

This clonotype came up a few times. The chain joins TRBV12-3 or TRBV12-4 to TRBJ1-1; D possibly corresponds to TRBD1 (5 bases). The ends were cut back, 3 bases at V and 1 base at J, with 9 bases in the middle. The CDR3 runs to 14 residues. CDR3 region: CASSFRGPNTEAFF. CDR3 in DNA: TGTGCCAGCAGTTTTCGGGGACCGAACACTGAAGCTTTCTTT.